The 6 T cell receptor beta chains below come from one sample, sequenced in a study of T cells in Graves' hyperthyroidism and ophthalmopathy. Amplified TCR beta CDR3 regions derived from RNA transcripts. HTBI primers were employed in a first-round RT-PCR of the TCR CDR3. Each CDR3 protein is one row after TCRdb ran MiXCR on the multiplex PCR reads. Of roughly 350,000 distinct CDR3 sequences in the sample, roughly 14% were seen once. The material sequenced was blood. The source is a woman in her 30s with Graves' hyperthyroidism.

This clonotype was recorded many times. The junction and the germline gene differ at one end; a read error may be behind it. The V gene is TRBV20-1, the J gene TRBJ1-1; D unclear. The CDR3 totals 11 residues. Per the germline V gene, CDR1 is DFQATT and CDR2 is SNEGSKA (reference sequence). Here the CDR3 reads CSAGDGTEAFF. For the CDR3, the DNA is TGCAGTGCTGGAGACGGGACTGAAGCTTTCTTT.

This clonotype was found many times. J is TRBJ1-6 and V is TRBV7-2; 8 bases are a match to TRBD1. V lost 5 bases to trimming and J lost 9 bases; unmatched junction nucleotides: 12. There are 16 residues in the CDR3. The germline V gene encodes CDR1 SGHTA and CDR2 FQGNSA. The CDR3 bases are TGTGCCAGCAGCCTCTCGACAGGGGTCAGCGGTTCACCCCTCCACTTT. Its protein product is CASSLSTGVSGSPLHF.

This clonotype has just a few counts. The V call is TRBV30, the J call TRBJ1-5, with no clear D. CDR3 size: 17 residues. V was pared by 2 bases and J by 3 bases, with 20 bases between. Germline assignment: CDR1 GTSNPN and CDR2 SVGIG (reference sequence). CDR3 sequence: CAWSQPRTGTPNQPQHF. CDR3 DNA sequence: TGTGCCTGGAGTCAACCCAGGACGGGAACACCCAATCAGCCCCAGCATTTT.

In the case of this clonotype: A read error may be the cause here, since a much bigger clone is one base away. The rearrangement links TRBV29-1 to TRBJ2-5, with TRBD1 matching over 7 bases. Germline CDR1 and CDR2: SQVTM and ANQGSEA. J gave up 4 bases and V 3 bases, and 5 bases lay outside the gene matches. This CDR3 is 13 amino acids long. The CDR3 nucleotides read TGCAGCGTTGATCAGGGGGACCTAGAGACCCAGTACTTC. Translation gives CSVDQGDLETQYF.

The gene calls are TRBV3-1 and TRBJ2-1; tentatively, D is TRBD2 (6 bases). Trimming stripped 0 bases from V and 12 bases from J, with 15 bases between. The CDR3 is 14 amino acids. Per the germline V gene, CDR1 is LGHDT and CDR2 is YNNKEL (reference sequence). In DNA, the CDR3 is TGTGCCAGCAGCCAAGATCTCCGAGCGGGCCTGCAGTTCTTC. It encodes CASSQDLRAGLQFF.

The chain combines TRBV29-1 with TRBJ1-1, with D perhaps matching TRBD1 (5 bases). Germline CDR1 is SQVTM and CDR2 is ANQGSEA. V was pared by 4 bases and J by 8 bases, with 20 bases between. The length of the CDR3 is 14 residues. In nucleotides, the CDR3 is TGCAGCGTTGCCCTACTCCGACAGACCCTCGAAGCTTTCTTT. This encodes CSVALLRQTLEAFF.